Described below is a single T cell receptor beta chain sequence and its context. This sample is drawn from a study of blood T cell repertoires in COVID-19. Study context: T cells, B-cell-depleted T cells, or PBMCs provided the cDNA or gDNA that served as material.

In the source study's methods: Reference gene primer amplification in the assay estimated nucleated cell counts. The data were produced by immunoSEQ multiplex PCR, yet TCRdb's version contains in-frame clones alone and is incomplete. D and trimming come from the DNA, and the V and J calls and clone size come from that table. The repertoire holds 300,000 to 450,000 clones, with roughly 77% as singletons. V was pared by 2 bases and J by 6 bases, with 7 bases of the junction left unmatched. CDR1 is SNHLY and CDR2 is FYNNEI in the germline V gene. The CDR3 runs to 15 residues. The sequenced sample consisted of peripheral blood. This TCR was recovered from a human donor with acute or convalescent COVID-19. The donor label of this sample is uncertain. The gene calls are TRBV2 and TRBJ1-5; TRBD1 aligns across 7 bases. The CDR3 loop reads CASSEHQGVGQPQHF. The DNA of the CDR3 is TGTGCCAGCAGTGAACACCAGGGGGTAGGTCAGCCCCAGCATTTT.